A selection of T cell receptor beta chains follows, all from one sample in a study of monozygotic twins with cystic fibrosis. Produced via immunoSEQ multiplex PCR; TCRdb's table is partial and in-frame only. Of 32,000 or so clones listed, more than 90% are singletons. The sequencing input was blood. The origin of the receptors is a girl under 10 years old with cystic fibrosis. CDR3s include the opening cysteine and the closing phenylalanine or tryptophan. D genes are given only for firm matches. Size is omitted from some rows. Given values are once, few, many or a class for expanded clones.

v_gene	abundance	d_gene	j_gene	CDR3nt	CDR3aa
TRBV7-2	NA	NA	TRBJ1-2	TGTGCCAGCAGCTTAGCCTCCGGGACTCGAGGCTACACCTTC	CASSLASGTRGYTF
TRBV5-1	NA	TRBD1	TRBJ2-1	TGCGCCAGCAGCTTTAAAGTCAGGGGGCTGGCAGCTGAGCAGTTCTTC	CASSFKVRGLAAEQFF
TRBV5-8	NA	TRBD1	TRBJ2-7	TGTGCCAGCAGCTTTGTAACAGGGGTAGACGAGCAGTACTTC	CASSFVTGVDEQYF
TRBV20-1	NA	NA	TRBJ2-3	TGCAGTGCTAGTTACACAGATACGCAGTATTTT	CSASYTDTQYF
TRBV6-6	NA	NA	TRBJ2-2	TGTGCCAGCACCCAAGGCGCACAGACGAACACCGGGGAGCTGTTTTTT	CASTQGAQTNTGELFF
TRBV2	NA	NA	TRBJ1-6	TGTGCCAGCAGCCCAACGCCAGGGTATAATTCACCCCTCCACTTT	CASSPTPGYNSPLHF
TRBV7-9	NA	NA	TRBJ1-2	TGTGCCAGCAGCTTAGTGATGGGCGGAGTTAACTATGGCTACACCTTC	CASSLVMGGVNYGYTF
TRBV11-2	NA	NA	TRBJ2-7	TGTGCCAGCAGCTTAGGACAGTTCTCCTACGAGCAGTACTTC	CASSLGQFSYEQYF
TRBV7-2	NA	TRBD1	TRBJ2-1	TGTGCCAGCAGCTTACGAGGTCAGGGACAGACTAAGAGTTACAATGAGCAGTTCTTC	CASSLRGQGQTKSYNEQFF
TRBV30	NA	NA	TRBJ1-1	TGTGCCTGGAGTAAATTACAGGTGGGGGCGCTAAACACTGAAGCTTTCTTT	CAWSKLQVGALNTEAFF
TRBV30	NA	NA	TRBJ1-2	TGTGCCTGGAGTCTCGGAGGAGATGGCTACACCTTC	CAWSLGGDGYTF
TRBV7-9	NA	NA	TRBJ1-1	TGTGCCAGCAGCTTAGGCGGCGGACTCCCGAACACTGAAGCTTTCTTT	CASSLGGGLPNTEAFF
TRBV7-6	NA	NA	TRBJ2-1	TGTGCCAGCAGCGTGCCGGGACAAAACTACAATGAGCAGTTCTTC	CASSVPGQNYNEQFF
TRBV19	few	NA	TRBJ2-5	TGTGCCAGTAGTATCGACTCAGGGTATCAAGAGACCCAGTACTTC	CASSIDSGYQETQYF
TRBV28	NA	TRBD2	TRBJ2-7	TGTGCCAGCAGTTCACAGAGGACTAGTAAGGCCTACGAGCAGTACTTC	CASSSQRTSKAYEQYF
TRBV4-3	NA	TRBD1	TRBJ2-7	TGCGCCAGCAGCCAAGATCGGACAGGGGTCCTATCCTACGAGCAGTACTTC	CASSQDRTGVLSYEQYF
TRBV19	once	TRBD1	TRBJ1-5	TGTGCCAGTCGGCTAACTGGGACAGGGGGTAACAATCAGCCCCAGCATTTT	CASRLTGTGGNNQPQHF
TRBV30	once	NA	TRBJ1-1	TGTGCCTGGAGTGTACGACAGCCGACTGAAGCTTTCTTT	CAWSVRQPTEAFF
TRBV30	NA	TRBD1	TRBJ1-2	TGTGCCTGGGCGACAGGGAACGACTATGGCTACACCTTC	CAWATGNDYGYTF
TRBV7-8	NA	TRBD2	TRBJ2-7	TGTGCCAGCAGCTTAGCGGGGCGGGGGGAGACCTACGAGCAGTACTTC	CASSLAGRGETYEQYF
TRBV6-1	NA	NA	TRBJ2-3	TGTGCCAGCAGTGAAACGTTGATAGCGGCCTTCACAGATACGCAGTATTTT	CASSETLIAAFTDTQYF
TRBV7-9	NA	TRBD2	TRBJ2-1	TGTGCCAGCAGCGCCGGGACTAGCGGGGACAATGAGCAGTTCTTC	CASSAGTSGDNEQFF
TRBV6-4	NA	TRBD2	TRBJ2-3	TGTGCCAGCAGCGCGACTAGCGGGGGGGCGGATACGCAGTATTTT	CASSATSGGADTQYF
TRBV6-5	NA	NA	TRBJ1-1	TGTGCCAGCAGAATTAGGGGTGGAGTGAACACTGAAGCTTTCTTT	CASRIRGGVNTEAFF
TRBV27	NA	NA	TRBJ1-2	TGTGCCAGCAGTTCCCTCGACCGCTCAAATGGCTACACCTTC	CASSSLDRSNGYTF
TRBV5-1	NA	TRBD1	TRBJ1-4	TGCGCCAGCAGTCAAACGTACAGGGGTGATGAAAAACTGTTTTTT	CASSQTYRGDEKLFF
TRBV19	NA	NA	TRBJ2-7	TGTGCCAGTAGTATAGGGGGGGACTTCTACGAGCAGTACTTC	CASSIGGDFYEQYF
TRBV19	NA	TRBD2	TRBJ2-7	TGTGCCAGTAGTGGGACTAGCGCTTACGAGCAGTACTTC	CASSGTSAYEQYF
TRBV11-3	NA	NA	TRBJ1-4	TGTGCCAGCAGCCAACAGGGAAGTTATCGGGATGAAAAACTGTTTTTT	CASSQQGSYRDEKLFF
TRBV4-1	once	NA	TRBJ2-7	TGCGCCAGCAGCCAAGGGTTCGTTCAGGGATCGGGCTCCTACGAGCAGTACTTC	CASSQGFVQGSGSYEQYF
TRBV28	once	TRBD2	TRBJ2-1	TGTGCCAGCAGGCCCGGGTTAGCGGGGAACAATGAGCAGTTCTTC	CASRPGLAGNNEQFF